This is a list of T cell receptor beta chains from one sample in a study of T cell responses to AZD1222 COVID-19 vaccine. Some clones are missing from TCRdb's copy, which holds only in-frame ones; the method was immunoSEQ multiplex PCR. The table shows 80,000 to 95,000 clones, with roughly 89% occurring only once. This specimen was peripheral blood, taken on day 0 of MenACWY control vaccination. The receptors here all came from an adult in good health. The CDR3 runs from the conserved cysteine through the conserved F or W. The D gene is left open where the match is weak. Size tells how often a clone was seen (once, few, many) or the class of an expanded clone, and some rows leave it out.

d_call | j_call | clone_size | v_call | cdr3_aa
TRBD1 | TRBJ2-7 | NA | TRBV7-9 | CASSPGDRVISYEQYF
NA | TRBJ2-7 | NA | TRBV7-8 | CASSPIMPGSSYEQYF
TRBD1 | TRBJ1-4 | few | TRBV3-1/TRBV3-2 | CASSPGGATNEKLFF
TRBD2 | TRBJ2-7 | once | TRBV19 | CASSPLAGGSYEQYF
TRBD1 | TRBJ1-5 | NA | TRBV27 | CASSLAGGGRQPQHF
NA | TRBJ1-2 | NA | TRBV18 | CASSLIEVGRGGYTF
TRBD1 | TRBJ1-6 | NA | TRBV5-6 | CASSSQGAYNSPLHF
TRBD1 | TRBJ1-2 | NA | TRBV5-1 | CASSWQGADGYTF
TRBD1 | TRBJ2-7 | NA | TRBV14 | CASSHGQGGYEQYF
TRBD2 | TRBJ2-3 | NA | TRBV6-4 | CASSDSSGGPRGPDTQYF
NA | TRBJ2-7 | once | TRBV11-2 | CASSLGGNEQYF
TRBD1 | TRBJ2-1 | few | TRBV4-3 | CASSQMDRAYYNEQFF
TRBD1 | TRBJ1-2 | NA | TRBV14 | CASSRDRVGYTF
NA | TRBJ2-1 | NA | TRBV24-1 | CATSDPRGRGNEQFF
TRBD1 | TRBJ1-4 | once | TRBV4-1 | CASSQTGVPNEKLFF
NA | TRBJ2-5 | NA | TRBV7-9 | CASSFRETQYF
NA | TRBJ1-5 | NA | TRBV6-5 | CASSPSWDNNQPQHF
TRBD2 | TRBJ2-1 | NA | TRBV10-3 | CAISPGLASYNEQFF
TRBD2 | TRBJ2-7 | NA | TRBV20-1 | CSASGLAAVYEQYF
NA | TRBJ2-2 | NA | TRBV19 | CASLVPFQQGRQGTGELFF
TRBD1 | TRBJ2-7 | few | TRBV7-9 | CASSLLRGHEQYF
NA | TRBJ1-2 | once | TRBV5-1 | CASSPREGYGYTF
TRBD2 | TRBJ2-7 | NA | TRBV2 | CASLAGGLRYEQYF
TRBD2 | TRBJ2-5 | NA | TRBV6-2/TRBV6-3 | CASSLLDPTQRGSGGAQYF
NA | TRBJ1-3 | NA | TRBV6-5 | CASSPNRGIGNTIYF